This T cell receptor (beta chain) originates from a study of cytomegalovirus exposure and HLA in healthy donors. V shed 1 base and J 7 bases; nucleotides not matched to a gene: 5. The CDR3 has 15 residues. Germline V gene sequence: CDR1 MNHNS, CDR2 SASEGT. Sequencing was performed with immunoSEQ multiplex PCR; in TCRdb, only in-frame clones are kept and a portion is missing. This table has roughly 70,000 clones, around 97% appearing once. The clonotype originates from a woman aged 18-29 years in good health and CMV-seropositive. What was sequenced was PBMCs. The rearrangement links TRBV6-1 to TRBJ1-5; 9 nucleotides agree with TRBD1. The CDR3: CASSEVGTGIQPQHF. Here the CDR3 DNA reads TGTGCCAGCAGTGAAGTGGGGACAGGGATACAGCCCCAGCATTTT.